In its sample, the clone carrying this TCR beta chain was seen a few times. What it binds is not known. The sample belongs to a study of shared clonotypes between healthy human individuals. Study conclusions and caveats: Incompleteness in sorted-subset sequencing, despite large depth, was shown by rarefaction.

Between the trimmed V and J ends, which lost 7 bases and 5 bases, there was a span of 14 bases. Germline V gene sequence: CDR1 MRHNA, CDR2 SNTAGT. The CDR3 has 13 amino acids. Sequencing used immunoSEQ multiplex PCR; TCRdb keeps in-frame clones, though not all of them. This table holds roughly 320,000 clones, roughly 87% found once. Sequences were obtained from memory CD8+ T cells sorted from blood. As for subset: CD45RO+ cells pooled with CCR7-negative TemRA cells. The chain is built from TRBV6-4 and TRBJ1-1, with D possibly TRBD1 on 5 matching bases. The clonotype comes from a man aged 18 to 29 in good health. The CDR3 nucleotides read TGTGCCAGCAAAGGCAGGGCCCGAACTGAAGCTTTCTTT. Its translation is CASKGRARTEAFF.